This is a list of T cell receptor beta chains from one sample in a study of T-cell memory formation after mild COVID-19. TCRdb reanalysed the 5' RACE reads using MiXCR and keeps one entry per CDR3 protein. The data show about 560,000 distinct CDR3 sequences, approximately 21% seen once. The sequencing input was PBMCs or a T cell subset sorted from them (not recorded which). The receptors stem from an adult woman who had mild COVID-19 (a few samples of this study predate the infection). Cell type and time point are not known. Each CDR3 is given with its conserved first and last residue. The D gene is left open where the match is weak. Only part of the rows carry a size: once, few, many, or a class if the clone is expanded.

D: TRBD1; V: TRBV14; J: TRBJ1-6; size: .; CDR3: CASSQETGPDSPLHF; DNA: TGTGCCAGCAGCCAAGAGACAGGGCCTGATTCACCCCTCCACTTT
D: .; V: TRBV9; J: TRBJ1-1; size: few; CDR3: CASSTTANTEAFF; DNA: TGTGCCAGCAGCACCACAGCGAACACTGAAGCTTTCTTT
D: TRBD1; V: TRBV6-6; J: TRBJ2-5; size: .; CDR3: CASSYPHRGRGELTGETQYF; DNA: TGTGCCAGCAGTTACCCCCACAGGGGGCGCGGGGAATTAACGGGAGAGACCCAGTACTTC
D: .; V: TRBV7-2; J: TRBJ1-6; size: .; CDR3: CASRSGEYSPLHF; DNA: TGTGCCAGCAGGAGCGGAGAATATTCACCCCTCCACTTT
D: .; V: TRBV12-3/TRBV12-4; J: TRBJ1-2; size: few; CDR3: CASSFDSTYGYTF; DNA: TGTGCCAGCAGTTTCGACAGCACCTATGGCTACACCTTC
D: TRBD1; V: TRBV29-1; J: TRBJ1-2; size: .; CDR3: CSVDGTGGDYGYTF; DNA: TGCAGCGTCGATGGGACAGGGGGTGACTATGGCTACACCTTC
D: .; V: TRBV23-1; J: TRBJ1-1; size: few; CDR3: CASSPRDQSEAFF; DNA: TGCGCCAGCAGTCCAAGGGACCAATCTGAAGCTTTCTTT
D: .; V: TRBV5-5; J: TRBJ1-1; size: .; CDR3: CASSLGTGSGTEAFF; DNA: TGTGCCAGCAGCTTGGGCACAGGAAGCGGCACTGAAGCTTTCTTT
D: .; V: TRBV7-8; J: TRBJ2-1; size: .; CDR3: CASSLNRFPSAGSNEQFF; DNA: TGTGCCAGCAGCTTAAATAGATTTCCCTCGGCGGGGTCCAATGAGCAGTTCTTC
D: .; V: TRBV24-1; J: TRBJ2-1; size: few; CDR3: CATSDYERNEQFF; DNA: TGTGCCACCAGTGATTACGAGCGCAATGAGCAGTTCTTC
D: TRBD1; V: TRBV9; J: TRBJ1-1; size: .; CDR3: CASSAGGVPTEAFF; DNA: TGTGCCAGCAGCGCAGGGGGGGTACCGACTGAAGCTTTCTTT
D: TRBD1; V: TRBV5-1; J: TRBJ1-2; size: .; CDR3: CASSLGTGGGYGYTF; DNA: TGCGCCAGCAGCTTGGGGACAGGGGGTGGCTATGGCTACACCTTC
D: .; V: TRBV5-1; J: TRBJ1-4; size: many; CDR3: CASSPQDEAELFF; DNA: TGCGCCAGCAGCCCCCAGGACGAGGCAGAACTGTTTTTT
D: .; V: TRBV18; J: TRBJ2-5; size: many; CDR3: CASSPRTSQETQYF; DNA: TGTGCCAGCTCACCACGGACCAGTCAAGAGACCCAGTACTTC
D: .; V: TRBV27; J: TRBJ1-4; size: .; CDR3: CASSYRGRGEKLFF; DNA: TGTGCCAGCAGTTACCGTGGTCGAGGTGAAAAACTGTTTTTT
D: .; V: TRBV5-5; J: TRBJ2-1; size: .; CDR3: CASSLLALGRGSYNEQFF; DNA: TGTGCCAGCAGCTTATTAGCCCTGGGGCGAGGCAGCTACAATGAGCAGTTCTTC
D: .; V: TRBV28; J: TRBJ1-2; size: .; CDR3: CASSPAANYGYTF; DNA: TGTGCCAGCAGTCCCGCAGCTAACTATGGCTACACCTTC
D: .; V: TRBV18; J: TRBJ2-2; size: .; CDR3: CASSLIGPGPNTGELFF; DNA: TGTGCCAGCTCACTGATTGGTCCGGGGCCGAACACCGGGGAGCTGTTTTTT
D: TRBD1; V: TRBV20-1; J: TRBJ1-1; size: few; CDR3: CSARGIAAGGRIRTEAFF; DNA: TGCAGTGCTAGAGGAATAGCGGCAGGGGGCAGAATTAGGACTGAAGCTTTCTTT